This is a list of T cell receptor beta chains from one sample in a study of blood T cell repertoires in COVID-19. Here immunoSEQ multiplex PCR was the method, and the copy in TCRdb shows in-frame clones only, minus some. The sample lists approximately 240,000 clones, 65% to 80% occurring once. The specimen was peripheral blood. All receptors come from a woman between 40 and 50 years old with active or convalescent COVID-19. Each CDR3 is given with its conserved first and last residue. Fields, in order: CDR3 length, V gene, J gene, CDR3 protein.

19,TRBV10-3,TRBJ2-1,CAISESGTSGGNSYNEQFF
15,TRBV7-3,TRBJ2-6,CASSSQASRANVLTF
17,TRBV5-1,TRBJ1-2,CASSLSSSRHVNYGYTF
11,TRBV28,TRBJ2-6,CASSRANVLTF
11,TRBV3-1/TRBV3-2,TRBJ1-2,CASRGPYGYTF
12,TRBV24-1,TRBJ1-5,CATSQGNQPQHF
16,TRBV28,TRBJ2-4,CASSLVGVAGINIQYF
21,TRBV6-1,TRBJ2-4,CASSELGPAPNRREAKNIQYF
14,TRBV5-5,TRBJ1-2,CASSLVRTNYGYTF
17,TRBV18,TRBJ1-1,CASSPPGLGGVNTEAFF
15,TRBV12-5,TRBJ2-1,CASALGGGAVNEQFF
18,TRBV9,TRBJ2-3,CASSAPGTAGGAGDTQYF
16,TRBV1,TRBJ2-1,CTSSQKTSGGPPEQFF
15,TRBV5-4,TRBJ2-2,CASSAGQGSAGELFF
13,TRBV2,TRBJ1-1,CASNQGLLTEAFF
16,TRBV4-1,TRBJ1-6,CASSQDPGQSNSPLHF
13,TRBV30,TRBJ1-4,CAWSGARDEKLFF
16,TRBV28,TRBJ1-2,CASSLGGFKGLHGYTF
17,TRBV5-5,TRBJ1-3,CASSYHEPREPGNTIYF
18,TRBV9,TRBJ1-5,CASSVEKWFREIDQPQHF
15,TRBV7-9,TRBJ1-1,CASSVGAGGNTEAFF
13,TRBV5-1,TRBJ1-1,CASSLDMNTEAFF
20,TRBV24-1,TRBJ1-5,CATSDPYRDRGRRGNQPQHF
14,TRBV10-3,TRBJ2-3,CAIRLAGDTDTQYF
15,TRBV11-3,TRBJ1-3,CASSLASEPGNTIYF
16,TRBV15,TRBJ2-7,CATSRDKGTETYEQYF
15,TRBV6-6,TRBJ1-6,CASRGERRRNSPLHF
13,TRBV6-5,TRBJ1-2,CASSKDRDYGYTF
16,TRBV2,TRBJ2-4,CASSEASGGGKNIQYF
16,TRBV28,TRBJ1-5,CASSLTVFPGNQPQHF
16,TRBV4-1,TRBJ1-5,CASSPGGAGVNQPQHF
17,TRBV4-1,TRBJ2-6,CASSLLQGGGGANVLTF
12,TRBV29-1,TRBJ2-2,CSAFSNTGELFF
17,TRBV7-9,TRBJ2-3,CASSRLAGVLGTDTQYF
14,TRBV27,TRBJ1-1,CASRVGGSVTEAFF
15,TRBV25-1,TRBJ2-2,CASSIMGLNTGELFF
12,TRBV6-2/TRBV6-3,TRBJ1-2,CASSPRDAGYTF
13,TRBV29-1,TRBJ1-3,CSVEVGVGNTIYF
13,TRBV28,TRBJ1-2,CASRQQGAIGYTF
15,TRBV4-1,TRBJ2-7,CASSQASGGTYEQYF